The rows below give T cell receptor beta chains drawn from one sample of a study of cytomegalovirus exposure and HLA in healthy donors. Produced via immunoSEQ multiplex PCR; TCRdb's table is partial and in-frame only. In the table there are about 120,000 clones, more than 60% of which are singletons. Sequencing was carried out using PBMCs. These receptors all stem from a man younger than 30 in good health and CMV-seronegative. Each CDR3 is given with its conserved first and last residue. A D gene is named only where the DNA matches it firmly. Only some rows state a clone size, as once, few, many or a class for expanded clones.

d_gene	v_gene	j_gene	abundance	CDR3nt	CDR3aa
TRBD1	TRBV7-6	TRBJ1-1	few	TGTGCCAGCAGCTTCAAAGGGGGCGGCACTGAAGCTTTCTTT	CASSFKGGGTEAFF
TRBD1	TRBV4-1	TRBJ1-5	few	TGCGCCAGCAGCCCGGGACAGGGGATCAATCAGCCCCAGCATTTT	CASSPGQGINQPQHF
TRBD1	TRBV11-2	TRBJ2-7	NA	TGTGCCAGCAGCCTAGACAGGGGACCCTACGAGCAGTACTTC	CASSLDRGPYEQYF
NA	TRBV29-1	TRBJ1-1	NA	TGCAGCGTTTCCCCAACGACGGGGGGCACTGAAGCTTTCTTT	CSVSPTTGGTEAFF
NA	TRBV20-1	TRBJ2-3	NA	TGCAGTGCTAGAGTCGGAGATACGCAGTATTTT	CSARVGDTQYF
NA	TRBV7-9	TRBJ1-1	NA	TGTGCCAGCAGCCGCGACCGAGGGTACGGTGGCACTGAAGCTTTCTTT	CASSRDRGYGGTEAFF
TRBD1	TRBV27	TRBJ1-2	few	TGTGCCAGCAGTTTATCGAGGACAGGGGGTCTAAACTATGGCTACACCTTC	CASSLSRTGGLNYGYTF
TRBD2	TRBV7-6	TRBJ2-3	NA	TGTGCCAGCAGCGCCGGGACTAGCTATCCGCAGTATTTT	CASSAGTSYPQYF
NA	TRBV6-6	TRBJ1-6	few	TGTGCCAGCAGTTACAGGGGCAATTCACCCCTCCACTTT	CASSYRGNSPLHF
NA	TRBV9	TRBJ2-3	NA	TGTGCCAGCAGCGTAGTAGCAGCCACAGATACGCAGTATTTT	CASSVVAATDTQYF
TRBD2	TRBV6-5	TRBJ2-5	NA	TGTGCCAGCAGTTACCCGGGACTAGCGGGGGAGACCCAGTACTTC	CASSYPGLAGETQYF
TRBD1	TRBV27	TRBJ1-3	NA	TGTGCCAGCAGTTTATCTTTACAGGGGGCTAACTCCTACGGAAACGCCATATATTTT	CASSLSLQGANSYGNAIYF
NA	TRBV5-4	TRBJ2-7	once	TGTGCCAGCAGCTTGGCCGGGGACGAGCAGTACTTC	CASSLAGDEQYF
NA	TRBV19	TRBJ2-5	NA	TGTGCCAGTAAAAGGGAGAGCAAGATGGAGACCCAGTACTTC	CASKRESKMETQYF
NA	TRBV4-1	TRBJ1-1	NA	TGCGCCAGCAGCAACGGGGGGAACACTGAAGCTTTCTTT	CASSNGGNTEAFF
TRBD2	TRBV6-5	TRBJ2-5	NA	TGTGCCAGCAGTTCCGGACTAGCGAGGCAAGAGACCCAGTACTTC	CASSSGLARQETQYF
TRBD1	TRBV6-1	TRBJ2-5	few	TGTGCCAGCAGTGAACCCTTGACAGGGTATAGAGAGACCCAGTACTTC	CASSEPLTGYRETQYF
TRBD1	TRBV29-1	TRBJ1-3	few	TGCAGCGTCGCCCTGGGGGACAGGGCTGGAAACACCATATATTTT	CSVALGDRAGNTIYF
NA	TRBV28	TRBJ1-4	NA	TGTGCCAGCAGTTTCCCAGGGCCAAATGAAAAACTGTTTTTT	CASSFPGPNEKLFF
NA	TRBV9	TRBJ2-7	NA	TGTGCCAGCAGCGTAGTCACAGGACACGAGCAGTACTTC	CASSVVTGHEQYF
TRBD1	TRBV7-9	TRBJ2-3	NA	TGTGCCAGCAGCTTAGACCTCCAGGGGGGCACAGATACGCAGTATTTT	CASSLDLQGGTDTQYF
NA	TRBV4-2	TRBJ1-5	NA	TGTTCCAGCAGCCAAGTCGGGGGGAACAATCAGCCCCAGCATTTT	CSSSQVGGNNQPQHF
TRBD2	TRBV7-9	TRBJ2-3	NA	TGTGCCAGCATGAGGACTAGAGATTGGACAGATACGCAGTATTTT	CASMRTRDWTDTQYF
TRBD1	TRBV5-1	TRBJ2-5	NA	TGCGCCAGCCGCTTGGTTCCACAGGGGATTAACGTAGAGACCCAGTACTTC	CASRLVPQGINVETQYF
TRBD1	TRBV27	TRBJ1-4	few	TGTGCCAGCAGTACCTACAGGGGGCAGGTCGAAAAACTGTTTTTT	CASSTYRGQVEKLFF
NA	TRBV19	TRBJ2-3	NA	TGTGCCAGTAGTAATGGGGGCTGGGCAGATACGCAGTATTTT	CASSNGGWADTQYF
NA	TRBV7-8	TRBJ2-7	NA	TGTGCCAGCAGCTTAGCGGGAGTCACCTACGAGCAGTACTTC	CASSLAGVTYEQYF
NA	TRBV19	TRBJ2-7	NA	TGTGCCAGTAGTATAGGAGACAATCTCTACGAGCAGTACTTC	CASSIGDNLYEQYF
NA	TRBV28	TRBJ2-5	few	TGTGCCAGCAGTTTGCAGGGGAGCAGCGAGACCCAGTACTTC	CASSLQGSSETQYF
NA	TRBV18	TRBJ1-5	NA	TGTGCCAGCTCACCGTCAGGGTACAATCAGCCCCAGCATTTT	CASSPSGYNQPQHF
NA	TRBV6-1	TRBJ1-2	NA	TGTGCCAGCGGCCTCCCCTATGGCTACACCTTC	CASGLPYGYTF
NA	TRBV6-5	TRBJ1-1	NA	TGTGCCAGCAGAAGAGGCGGGGCGACGATCACTGAAGCTTTCTTT	CASRRGGATITEAFF
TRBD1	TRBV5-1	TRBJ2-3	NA	TGCGCCAGCAGCTTGAGGGACAGGGCAGATACGCAGTATTTT	CASSLRDRADTQYF
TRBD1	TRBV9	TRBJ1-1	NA	TGTGCCAGCAGCGTGAGGGACAGGGGGAACACTGAAGCTTTCTTT	CASSVRDRGNTEAFF
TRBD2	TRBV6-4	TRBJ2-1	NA	TGTGCCAGCAGTGAGCTGGGACTAGCGGGGGCTGAGCAGTTCTTC	CASSELGLAGAEQFF
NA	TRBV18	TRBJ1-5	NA	TGTGCCAGCTCACCAACGCGGGGTCGAAGCAATCAGCCCCAGCATTTT	CASSPTRGRSNQPQHF
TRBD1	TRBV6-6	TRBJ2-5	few	TGTGCCAGCAGGGACAGGGCAGTCGAGACCCAGTACTTC	CASRDRAVETQYF
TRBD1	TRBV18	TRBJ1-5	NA	TGTGCCAGCTCACCAGGGTCGGACAGGGGGCATCAGCCCCAGCATTTT	CASSPGSDRGHQPQHF
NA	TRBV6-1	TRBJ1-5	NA	TGTGCCAGCAGTGGGCTGACAGTATATCAGCCCCAGCATTTT	CASSGLTVYQPQHF
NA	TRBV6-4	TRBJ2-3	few	TGTGCCAGCAGTGCGGAGGGATTTGCAGATACGCAGTATTTT	CASSAEGFADTQYF
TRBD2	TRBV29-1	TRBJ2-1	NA	TGCAGCGTTGAAGATCCGCTAGCGGCACTGTACAATGAGCAGTTCTTC	CSVEDPLAALYNEQFF
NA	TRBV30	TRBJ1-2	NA	TGTGCCTGGAGTGGTATTTTCAACTATGGCTACACCTTC	CAWSGIFNYGYTF
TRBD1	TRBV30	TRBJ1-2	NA	TGTGCCTGGTCCGGGACAGGGGCTTCGGGCTACACCTTC	CAWSGTGASGYTF
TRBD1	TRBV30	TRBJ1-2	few	TGTGCCTCCCCGGGACAGGGAGGAATTTTTGGCTACACCTTC	CASPGQGGIFGYTF
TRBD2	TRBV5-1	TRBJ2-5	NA	TGCGCCAGCAGCGCGGGACTAGCGTTACAAGAGACCCAGTACTTC	CASSAGLALQETQYF
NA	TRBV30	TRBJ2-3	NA	TGTGCCTGGAGTGTACCTACCGGTATCACAGATACGCAGTATTTT	CAWSVPTGITDTQYF
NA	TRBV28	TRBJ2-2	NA	TGTGCCAGCAGGGGAGGAACCAGCGCCGGGGAGCTGTTTTTT	CASRGGTSAGELFF
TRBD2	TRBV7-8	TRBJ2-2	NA	TGTGCCAGCAGCTTAGTCTCGGGAGGAACCACCGGGGAGCTGTTTTTT	CASSLVSGGTTGELFF
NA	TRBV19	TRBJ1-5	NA	TGTGCCAGTAGGCTAGGGGTGAGCAATCAGCCCCAGCATTTT	CASRLGVSNQPQHF
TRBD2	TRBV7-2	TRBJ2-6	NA	TGTGCCAGCAGCTTCCCCACTAGCGGGGACGCTCTGGGGGCCAACGTCCTGACTTTC	CASSFPTSGDALGANVLTF
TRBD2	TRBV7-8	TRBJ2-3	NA	TGTGCCAGCAGCTCGAGACTTAGTGGGGGGGTAAGCACAGATACGCAGTATTTT	CASSSRLSGGVSTDTQYF
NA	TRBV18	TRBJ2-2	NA	TGTGCCAGCTCAGGTTTCGCCGGGACCGGGGAGCTGTTTTTT	CASSGFAGTGELFF
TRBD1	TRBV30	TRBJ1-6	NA	TGTGCCTGGAGTGTACCTGGGACAGGAAATTCACCCCTCCACTTT	CAWSVPGTGNSPLHF